One sample yielded the 10 T cell receptor beta chains listed below, sequenced in a study of OX40 agonist ivuxolimab in advanced cancers. Libraries were constructed by the immunoSEQ multiplex PCR assay. TCRdb re-hosts the immuneACCESS table, in-frame sequences only. Its copies lack some clones; in the studies checked, an unresolved V gene accounts for under half of them, and the cause for the rest is not known. The sample includes some 91,000 clones, with about 87% observed a single time. The ten largest make up 4.5% to 5.5% of the sample. The specimen comprised CD4+ or CD8+ T cells sorted from blood, sampled in a trial of the OX40 agonist ivuxolimab. These receptors originate from an adult with an advanced solid tumor such as melanoma, head and neck, liver or kidney cancer.

The chain couples TRBV11-2 to TRBJ1-1, with 8 bases fitting TRBD1. In germline, CDR1 is SGHAT, CDR2 FQNNGV. The CDR3 is 13 amino acids. Trimming removed 8 bases from V and 5 bases from J; junction bases left unmatched: 7. The CDR3, as DNA: TGTGCCAGCCGCAATCAGGGGGCGACTGAAGCTTTCTTT. The encoded protein is CASRNQGATEAFF.

V usage is TRBV4-1 and J usage is TRBJ1-5; D remains unclear. The CDR3 is 12 residues long. Germline V gene lookup returns CDR1 MGHRA and CDR2 YSYEKL. Trimming left V 0 bases short and J 4 bases short, with 1 base between. CDR3 in DNA: TGCGCCAGCAGCCAAGAAAATCAGCCCCAGCATTTT. Residues: CASSQENQPQHF.

This clone was observed a few times. The J gene is TRBJ1-5, the V gene TRBV6-1; D gene uncertain. V was trimmed by 8 bases and J by 2 bases, leaving 13 bases between them. CDR1 MNHNS and CDR2 SASEGT come from the germline V gene. The CDR3 length is 14 residues. In DNA form, the CDR3 reads TGTGCCAGCCGAGGAGACGAGCGCAATCAGCCCCAGCATTTT. This translates into CASRGDERNQPQHF.

This clone showed up just once. This chain uses TRBV19 with TRBJ2-1; tentatively, D is TRBD2 (6 bases). V was cut by 3 bases and J by 6 bases, with 12 bases left in between. This CDR3 comprises 14 residues. Germline V CDR1 and CDR2: LNHDA, SQIVND (reference sequence). The CDR3 nucleotides read TGTGCCAGTAGTATCTACGAGGGAGGCAATGAGCAGTTCTTC. Its translation: CASSIYEGGNEQFF.

For this clone: One end of the junction varies from germline; a read error may be responsible. This chain joins TRBV9 and TRBJ2-3, with D tentatively TRBD2 (5 bases). This CDR3 region has 14 residues. Germline V lookup: CDR1 SGDLS, CDR2 YYNGEE. CDR3: CVSSVVGGGDTQYF. The DNA for the CDR3 is TGTGTCAGCAGCGTAGTGGGCGGCGGGGATACGCAGTATTTT.

The chain joins TRBV27 to TRBJ2-7, with a possible D match to TRBD2 (5 bases). Trimming cost V 6 bases and J 7 bases, with 13 bases left between them. This CDR3 spans 12 amino acids. CDR1 and CDR2 (germline): MNHEY, SMNVEV (reference sequence). The CDR3: CASSPRGREQYF. In DNA, the CDR3 is TGTGCCAGCAGCCCCCGGGGTCGGGAGCAGTACTTC.

The chain couples TRBV18 to TRBJ2-1; TRBD1 is a possible D gene (6 bases). The CDR3 totals 12 residues. CDR1 is KGHSH and CDR2 is LQKENI in the germline V gene. Between the trimmed V and J ends, which lost 1 base and 13 bases, there was a span of 11 bases. The CDR3 DNA reads as TGTGCCAGCTCACCACGGGGGCTTGATCAGTTCTTC. Translation: CASSPRGLDQFF.

The V and J genes are TRBV10-3 and TRBJ2-5; 11 nucleotides match TRBD2. Germline V lookup: CDR1 ENHRY, CDR2 SYGVKD. The CDR3 has 14 amino acids. With 11 bases clipped from V and 5 bases from J, the junction kept 10 bases outside the gene matches. The CDR3 bases are TGTGCCTCCCCTAGCGGGAGGAGTCGGGAGACCCAGTACTTC. Translating gives CASPSGRSRETQYF.

In its sample, this clone was seen many times. V gene TRBV27 combines with J gene TRBJ2-7, with D possibly matching TRBD2 (5 bases). V was pared by 1 base and J by 1 base, with 8 bases between. The CDR3 totals 14 residues. Germline CDR1 reads MNHEY; CDR2 reads SMNVEV (reference sequence). CDR3 DNA: TGTGCCAGCAGTTTATACCGGGGTTCCTACGAGCAGTACTTC. Translated: CASSLYRGSYEQYF.

This rearrangement joins TRBV7-2 to TRBJ1-2, with 8 bases that match TRBD1. Germline V CDR1 and CDR2: SGHTA, FQGNSA. The V segment lost 8 bases and the J segment 4 bases; nucleotides outside the gene matches: 0. This CDR3 is built from 11 residues. DNA for the CDR3: TGTGCCAGCGGACAGGGCTATGGCTACACCTTC. Amino acids: CASGQGYGYTF.